The sequence of this TCR beta chain was determined in a study of post-analysis software for immune sequencing data. About the research overall: The cohort encompassed relapsing-remitting, secondary progressive and progressive-relapsing multiple sclerosis disease courses. Study observations and caveats: People with multiple sclerosis had a significantly lower normalized Chao1 diversity than controls did. Among about 5 TRBV segments more frequent in patients than controls were TRBV5-6, TRBV5-1 and TRBV20-1.

With respect to this clonotype: Its antigen remains unknown.

The library was made from cDNA and included unique molecular identifiers. Out of about 0.95 to 10 million T cells, about 520,000 cDNA molecules were generated. TCRdb re-derived calls from the PCR reads in MiXCR, one entry per CDR3 protein. The sample consists of 650,000 to 850,000 distinct CDR3 sequences, 53% of them appearing once. V dropped 3 bases and J dropped 3; count of bases not matched to a gene: 8. The CDR3 length is 17 residues. Germline assignment: CDR1 SGHTA and CDR2 FQGNSA. The chain is built from TRBV7-2 and TRBJ2-7; 13 bases match TRBD2. Source material: blood. This clonotype originated in a girl under 18 with multiple sclerosis. CDR3 nucleotide sequence: TGTGCCAGCAGCTTTCCCGGGACTAGCGGGACCAGCTACGAGCAGTACTTC. This sequence encodes CASSFPGTSGTSYEQYF.